This T cell receptor (beta chain) was sequenced in a study of human thymus T cells. Concerning this clone: As yet, its antigen is unknown.

Resections that were taken during corrective heart surgery supplied the thymus tissue. Study outcomes and limitations: Gene usage for V and J segments appeared biased in thymic and blood repertoires. A high degree of thymic repertoire overlap among unrelated individuals was reported in related research.

V was pared by 3 bases and J by 5 bases, with 14 bases between. Germline CDR1 reads SGHVS; CDR2 reads FNYEAQ. The CDR3 has 15 residues. Produced via immunoSEQ multiplex PCR; TCRdb's table is partial and in-frame only. The table lists more than 70,000 clones, just over 95% of them singletons, with 0.031% in the top ten. The chain recombines TRBV7-6 with TRBJ2-1, with D maybe TRBD1 (6 bases). Material for sequencing was thymus tissue. The clonotype comes from a boy under two years old with a congenital heart defect but otherwise immunologically healthy. This chain's CDR3 is CASSFQGSYNNEQFF. DNA of the CDR3: TGTGCCAGCAGCTTTCAGGGGAGTTATAACAATGAGCAGTTCTTC.